These T cell receptor beta chains were read from a single sample in a study of T-cell reconstitution after alpha-beta-depleted transplantation in children. TCRdb re-called the PCR reads through MiXCR, storing one row per CDR3 protein. This repertoire shows about 610,000 distinct CDR3 sequences, about 10% found once; its top ten account for less than 5%. The starting material was PBMCs from the stem cell graft donor, obtained from the stem cell graft. These receptors all come from a human donor who donated a stem cell graft to a child with acute myeloid leukemia. CDR3s include the opening cysteine and the closing phenylalanine or tryptophan. Each record gives: V gene, CDR3 protein.

>TRBV11-2
CASSLVLLGPQDEQFF
>TRBV5-1
CASSLDGQGGYEQYF
>TRBV20-1
CSAFVNEQFF
>TRBV11-3
CASSFGTEPYNEQFF
>TRBV29-1
CSVARLAGDTQYF
>TRBV7-2
CASSFDSTNSPLHF
>TRBV6-1
CASRRGVAGEDEQFF
>TRBV18
CASSPTTGYNEQFF
>TRBV20-1
CSARRPNQETQYF
>TRBV4-2
CASSQPGTSGRAETSSYNEQFF
>TRBV10-3
CAISEGVGASPLHF
>TRBV6-2/TRBV6-3
CASSLLAGGPKAYEQYF
>TRBV12-3/TRBV12-4
CASSSPPGLEGETQYF
>TRBV29-1
CSVRSGTHHNVQFF
>TRBV20-1
CSAREGRINEKLFF
>TRBV30
CAWSTGTSAGGYEQYF
>TRBV7-8
CASSFKGVALLNEQFF
>TRBV11-1
CASSRSGFPNVLTF
>TRBV5-1
CASSGRTGGGTEAFF